The 27 T cell receptor beta chains listed next were all sequenced from one sample in a study of T cells in tuberculosis. The table came from immunoSEQ multiplex PCR; TCRdb's copy has only in-frame clones and leaves some out. Found here are some 47,000 clones, about 95% of them singletons; the top ten hold roughly 6.9%. Sample: PBMCs. These receptors were collected from a donor between 5 and 29 years old with latent tuberculosis or without tuberculosis infection.

The J gene is TRBJ2-7, the V gene TRBV9; tentative D call: TRBD1 (6 bases). V was shortened by 3 bases and J by 1 base, with 14 bases between the two germline ends. The CDR3 is 15 amino acids. Germline V gene sequence: CDR1 SGDLS, CDR2 YYNGEE. This chain's CDR3 is CASSAGWDISYEQYF. The DNA for the CDR3 is TGTGCCAGCAGCGCTGGGTGGGACATTTCCTACGAGCAGTACTTC.

V and J are TRBV19 and TRBJ2-7; D not resolved. CDR1 and CDR2 (germline): LNHDA, SQIVND (reference sequence). V was trimmed by 0 bases and J by 3 bases, leaving 6 bases between them. This CDR3 has 13 residues. CDR3 protein: CASSIDPFYEQYF. As DNA, the CDR3 is TGTGCCAGTAGTATAGATCCCTTCTACGAGCAGTACTTC.

V gene TRBV6-6 combines with J gene TRBJ2-7; 9 positions match TRBD1. The trim removed 0 bases at V and 7 bases at J, leaving 7 bases unmatched. CDR1 is MNHNY and CDR2 is SVGAGI in the germline V gene (reference sequence). This CDR3 is 15 amino acids long. This CDR3 reads CASSYSKTGGEEQYF. In DNA, the CDR3 is TGTGCCAGCAGTTACTCGAAGACAGGGGGTGAAGAGCAGTACTTC.

With respect to this clone: Other DNA variants within this sample encode the same CDR3. The chain uses TRBV27 and TRBJ2-2; the match to TRBD2 covers 8 bases. Germline V gene sequence: CDR1 MNHEY, CDR2 SMNVEV (reference sequence). Unmatched junction bases numbered 6, after V lost 7 bases and J lost 2 bases. The CDR3 loop spans 15 amino acids. The CDR3 sequence is CASTTGGSNTGELFF. CDR3 DNA sequence: TGTGCCAGCACCACGGGGGGGTCAAACACCGGGGAGCTGTTTTTT.

The chain links TRBV5-6 to TRBJ1-6, with D perhaps TRBD1 (6 bases). The ends were cut back, 4 bases at V and 10 bases at J, with 15 bases in the middle. The length of the CDR3 is 14 residues. Germline V CDR1 and CDR2: SGHDT, YYEEEE. In DNA, the CDR3 is TGTGCCAGCAGCACGACAGGAATAGGATCACCCCTCCACTTT. Translated, it gives CASSTTGIGSPLHF.

The V gene is TRBV29-1, the J gene TRBJ2-7, with 10 bases fitting TRBD2. The CDR3 loop spans 13 amino acids. The V gene end was trimmed by 3 bases and the J gene end by 6 bases; junction bases not matched to a gene: 5. Germline-derived CDR1 and CDR2 are SQVTM and ANQGSEA. The CDR3: CSVEVAGGGEQYF. In DNA form, the CDR3 reads TGCAGCGTTGAGGTAGCGGGAGGTGGCGAGCAGTACTTC.

The chain employs TRBV6-5 and TRBJ2-7, with 8 nucleotides matching TRBD2. The V and J ends lost 4 bases and 6 bases, in that order; junction bases with no gene match: 8. This CDR3 contains 14 residues. Germline V lookup: CDR1 MNHEY, CDR2 SVGAGI. CDR3 loop: CASSSGTRPLEQYF. CDR3 DNA: TGTGCCAGCAGTTCCGGGACTAGACCCCTCGAGCAGTACTTC.

V is TRBV7-9 and J is TRBJ2-7, with 9 bases lining up with TRBD2. The CDR3 is 15 amino acids. Germline V gene sequence: CDR1 SEHNR, CDR2 FQNEAQ (reference sequence). V trimming: 7 bases; J trimming: 2 bases; junction bases outside the gene matches: 9. Here the CDR3 DNA reads TGTGCCAGCAAAGGTTGGCTAGCGGGAACCTACGAGCAGTACTTC. This encodes CASKGWLAGTYEQYF.

The rearrangement uses TRBV27 and TRBJ2-3; 9 nucleotides match TRBD1. There are 15 residues in the CDR3. The germline CDR1 and CDR2 sequences are MNHEY and SMNVEV (reference sequence). V shed 2 bases and J 4 bases; nucleotides not matched to a gene: 4. In DNA, the CDR3 is TGTGCCAGCAGTTTAGGGACAGGGACCGCAGATACGCAGTATTTT. Its protein is CASSLGTGTADTQYF.

CDR3 DNA: TGCGCCAGCAGCTTGTGGGGGGAGGGCACTGAAGCTTTCTTT. It is translated as CASSLWGEGTEAFF. The rearrangement uses TRBV5-1 and TRBJ1-1; D is perhaps TRBD1 (5 bases). The V and J ends lost 1 base and 4 bases respectively, with 11 bases between them. Germline V gene sequence: CDR1 SGHRS, CDR2 YFSETQ. This CDR3 is 14 amino acids long.

This chain links TRBV7-8 with TRBJ1-2; 10 nucleotides agree with TRBD1. Germline V gene lookup returns CDR1 SGHVS and CDR2 FQNEAQ. The V and J ends lost 3 bases and 5 bases, in that order; junction bases with no gene match: 12. The CDR3 is 17 residues long. The CDR3 nucleotides are TGTGCCAGCAGCTTTAGGGACAGGGGATGGACTGGGTATGGCTACACCTTC. The encoded protein is CASSFRDRGWTGYGYTF.

The rearrangement joins TRBV25-1 to TRBJ1-2; a weak D match, TRBD1 (6 bases). Trimming left V 6 bases short and J 8 bases short, with 10 bases between. Germline lookup yields CDR1 MGHDK and CDR2 SYGVNS. The CDR3 runs 11 residues. The CDR3 region has the DNA TGTGCCAGCAGAGGGGGTTTGGGCTACACCTTC. Protein: CASRGGLGYTF.

This clone turned up a few times. This sequence joins TRBV2 and TRBJ2-1, with 10 bases matching TRBD2. Unmatched junction bases numbered 11, after V lost 7 bases and J lost 8 bases. CDR3 size: 15 residues. CDR1 SNHLY and CDR2 FYNNEI come from the germline V gene. CDR3 region: CASMASGGPGDEQFF. CDR3 nucleotides: TGTGCCAGCATGGCTAGCGGGGGCCCTGGGGATGAGCAGTTCTTC.

V gene TRBV19 combines with J gene TRBJ2-7; D is perhaps TRBD2 (5 bases). Per germline, CDR1 LNHDA and CDR2 SQIVND (reference sequence). V gave up 5 bases and J gave up 0 bases, with 14 bases separating them. The CDR3 spans 15 residues. The CDR3 reads CASSRLKGSSYEQYF. CDR3 bases: TGTGCCAGTAGTCGCCTTAAAGGGAGCTCCTACGAGCAGTACTTC.

This chain joins TRBV19 and TRBJ2-3; 7 positions match TRBD2. Germline V CDR1 and CDR2: LNHDA, SQIVND (reference sequence). This CDR3 has 13 residues. Unmatched junction bases numbered 9, after V lost 5 bases and J lost 10 bases. The CDR3 loop reads CASSYPGGVAQYF. CDR3 coding DNA: TGTGCCAGTAGTTACCCTGGGGGGGTCGCGCAGTATTTT. Drawing the rest from reference TRBV19 and TRBJ2-3, the complete variable domain is DGGITQSPKYLFRKEGQNVTLSCEQNLNHDAMYWYRQDPGQGLRLIYYSQIVNDFQKGDIAEGYSVSREKKESFPLTVTSAQKNPTAFYLCASSYPGGVAQYFGPGTRLTVL.

V is TRBV7-8 and J is TRBJ2-3; 10 bases match TRBD2. With 0 bases clipped from V and 1 base from J, the junction kept 1 base outside the gene matches. The germline CDR1 and CDR2 sequences are SGHVS and FQNEAQ. The CDR3 is made up of 16 amino acids. The CDR3, as DNA: TGTGCCAGCAGCTTAGCAACTAGCGGGGGCACAGATACGCAGTATTTT. Amino acid sequence: CASSLATSGGTDTQYF.

The chain links TRBV2 to TRBJ2-1, with TRBD1 as a possible D gene (6 bases). The CDR3 spans 15 residues. Per the germline V gene, CDR1 is SNHLY and CDR2 is FYNNEI. Between the trimmed V and J ends, which lost 2 bases and 6 bases, there was a span of 14 bases. The CDR3 spells CASSEFQGLANEQFF. CDR3 nucleotide sequence: TGTGCCAGCAGTGAATTTCAGGGGTTGGCCAATGAGCAGTTCTTC.

V is TRBV5-1 and J is TRBJ1-3; weak D call: TRBD1 (5 bases). This CDR3 contains 13 residues. V was pared by 4 bases and J by 7 bases, with 12 bases between. CDR1 is SGHRS and CDR2 is YFSETQ in the germline V gene. The CDR3, as DNA: TGCGCCAGCAGCCCCCACGGGGGGAACACCATATATTTT. Protein product: CASSPHGGNTIYF.

This chain uses TRBV2 with TRBJ1-1, with 8 bases identical to TRBD1. The V segment lost 5 bases and the J segment 2 bases; nucleotides outside the gene matches: 4. This CDR3 has 14 residues. Germline lookup yields CDR1 SNHLY and CDR2 FYNNEI. This chain's CDR3 is CASSSGQGNTEAFF. The CDR3 coding sequence is TGTGCCAGCAGTTCTGGACAGGGAAACACTGAAGCTTTCTTT. Filled out from reference TRBV2 and TRBJ1-1, the complete variable domain reads EPEVTQTPSHQVTQMGQEVILRCVPISNHLYFYWYRQILGQKVEFLVSFYNNEISEKSEIFDDQFSVERPDGSNFTLKIRSTKLEDSAMYFCASSSGQGNTEAFFGQGTRLTVV.

This rearrangement joins TRBV27 to TRBJ1-2; the match to TRBD1 covers 7 bases. The germline V gene has CDR1 MNHEY and CDR2 SMNVEV (reference sequence). The V gene end was trimmed by 3 bases and the J gene end by 5 bases; junction bases not matched to a gene: 9. The CDR3 loop spans 15 amino acids. CDR3 nucleotide sequence: TGTGCCAGCAGTTTCGCGGGACAGTCCCCTTATGGCTACACCTTC. Encoded protein: CASSFAGQSPYGYTF.

This chain joins TRBV4-2 and TRBJ2-3; 8 positions agree with TRBD2. After removal of 0 bases from V and 3 bases from J, the junction contained 5 bases not matched to a gene. The CDR3 extends over 16 amino acids. CDR1 and CDR2 from the germline V gene are LGHNA and YNFKEQ. The CDR3 reads CASSQDRGGGTDTQYF. CDR3 coding DNA: TGTGCCAGCAGCCAAGATCGGGGGGGTGGGACAGATACGCAGTATTTT.

This rearrangement joins TRBV4-1 to TRBJ2-7, with 11 nucleotides matching TRBD2. From germline, CDR1 is MGHRA and CDR2 YSYEKL. V shed 0 bases and J 4 bases; nucleotides not matched to a gene: 8. The CDR3 has 17 residues. The CDR3 DNA is TGCGCCAGCAGCCAAGATCGCACTAGCGGGAGTATATACGAGCAGTACTTC. It encodes CASSQDRTSGSIYEQYF.

The rearrangement links TRBV9 to TRBJ2-5, with 7 bases that match TRBD1. The germline V gene has CDR1 SGDLS and CDR2 YYNGEE. There are 15 residues in the CDR3. Trimming cost V 0 bases and J 5 bases; bases outside gene matches: 7. CDR3 DNA sequence: TGTGCCAGCAGCGTAGAGACAGGGAAGTACGAGACCCAGTACTTC. Translating it yields CASSVETGKYETQYF.

The rearrangement links TRBV7-2 to TRBJ2-3, with D uncertain. Per the germline V gene, CDR1 is SGHTA and CDR2 is FQGNSA. The CDR3 is 14 residues long. The V and J ends lost 5 bases and 1 base respectively, with 10 bases between them. CDR3 in DNA: TGTGCCAGCAGCCCTTTCCAGGGCACAGATACGCAGTATTTT. This sequence encodes CASSPFQGTDTQYF.

The chain has TRBV2 and TRBJ1-5, with a tentative D call TRBD1 (5 bases). Germline V gene data show CDR1 as SNHLY and CDR2 as FYNNEI. V lost 5 bases, J lost 5 bases, and 13 bases lay in between. The length of the CDR3 is 14 residues. CDR3 DNA sequence: TGTGCCAGCAGTCGACCGACAGAGCATCAGCCCCAGCATTTT. Translating gives CASSRPTEHQPQHF.

In DNA form, the CDR3 reads TGTGCCAGCAGCGCGGGAAGGGGGCGGGAGGGTGAGCAGTACTTC. It yields the protein CASSAGRGREGEQYF. The chain carries TRBV9 and TRBJ2-7, with TRBD2 identical over 9 bases. The V and J ends lost 3 bases and 7 bases, in that order; junction bases with no gene match: 11. CDR1 and CDR2 (germline): SGDLS, YYNGEE. The CDR3 sequence is 15 residues long.

The CDR3 protein is CASSLLQLPSSAGNTIYF. Here the CDR3 DNA reads TGTGCCAGCTCACTCCTGCAACTTCCAAGCTCGGCTGGAAACACCATATATTTT. V usage is TRBV18 and J usage is TRBJ1-3; D not certain. The CDR3 has 18 amino acids. Per the germline V gene, CDR1 is KGHSH and CDR2 is LQKENI. Between the trimmed V and J ends, which lost 4 bases and 2 bases, there was a span of 21 bases.